This TCR beta chain was captured by sequencing in a study of blood T cell repertoires in COVID-19. The wider study: Researchers got acute and convalescent COVID-19 samples from the United States, Italy and Spain. In each case, the material was cDNA or gDNA derived from T cells, B-cell-depleted T cells, or PBMCs.

Participant reports of clinical history set cohort assignment. The germline CDR1 and CDR2 sequences are MRHNA and SNTAGT. V was pared by 0 bases and J by 3 bases, with 11 bases between. The CDR3 sequence is 15 residues long. In the original processing: Amplified reference gene primers provided the basis for estimating nucleated cell counts. The data were produced by immunoSEQ multiplex PCR, yet TCRdb's version contains in-frame clones alone and is incomplete. V and J calls plus clone size are reproduced from that table; the DNA served to infer D and trimming. Counted here are 200,000 to 250,000 clones, about 91% occurring once; the ten biggest clones make up about 15%.

The chain has TRBV6-4 and TRBJ1-2; D gene uncertain. Sequencing was done on a sample of PBMCs or T cells enriched from blood (not recorded which). The TCR originated in a woman between 50 and 59 years old with acute COVID-19. This chain's CDR3 is CASSDSTDGDYGYTF. Written as DNA, the CDR3 is TGTGCCAGCAGTGACTCGACGGACGGGGACTATGGCTACACCTTC.